This TCR beta chain was identified in a study of blood T cell repertoires in COVID-19. About the study: Spain, Italy and the United States supplied samples that represented acute and convalescent COVID-19.

Sequenced by immunoSEQ multiplex PCR; TCRdb stores in-frame clones only, minus some. The sample records some 150,000 clones, 75% to 85% being singletons. The V gene's germline CDR1 is SGHTA and CDR2 FQGTGA. The CDR3 consists of 15 residues. After removal of 6 bases from V and 7 bases from J, the junction contained 8 bases not matched to a gene. This chain connects TRBV7-3 to TRBJ1-6; 8 bases are shared with TRBD1. Material for sequencing was peripheral blood. This receptor was identified in a woman between 45 and 60 years old with acute or convalescent COVID-19. The CDR3, as DNA: TGTGCCAGCAGTTCGTCCGACAGGGGAAATTCACCCCTCCACTTT. This sequence encodes CASSSSDRGNSPLHF.